Reported below is one T cell receptor (beta chain). V gave up 10 bases and J gave up 5 bases; unmatched junction bases: 14. The CDR3 runs to 15 residues. Per germline, CDR1 SGHTA and CDR2 FQGNSA. The data were obtained in a study of PD-L1 blockade in urothelial cancer. Indicated time point: peripheral blood 6 weeks after treatment start. Some clones are missing from TCRdb's copy, which holds only in-frame ones; the method was immunoSEQ multiplex PCR. This sample carries approximately 47,000 clones, around 80% of them seen once, and the ten largest clones take about 10%. The sequence came from a man aged 65 to 79 with urothelial cancer. The chain uses TRBV7-2 and TRBJ2-7; 10 nucleotides agree with TRBD1. The sequencing here drew on PBMCs, taken around atezolizumab (anti-PD-L1) treatment. The CDR3 coding sequence is TGTGCCAAACGAGGACAGGGGGATTCTCGGAACGAGCAGTACTTC. It encodes CAKRGQGDSRNEQYF. Full variable domain (rest looked up from reference TRBV7-2 and TRBJ2-7): GAGVSQSPSNKVTEKGKDVELRCDPISGHTALYWYRQSLGQGLEFLIYFQGNSAPDKSGLPSDRFSAERTGGSVSTLTIQRTQQEDSAVYLCAKRGQGDSRNEQYFGPGTRLTVT.